The T cell receptor beta chain under discussion was sequenced for a study of cytomegalovirus exposure and HLA in healthy donors. Amplification used 60 Vbeta primers and 13 Jbeta primers. The protocol was immunoSEQ multiplex PCR, while the TCRdb copy is restricted to in-frame clones and leaves out a portion. This sample has 130,000 to 150,000 clones, with more than 80% found just once. General observations from the study: For cytomegalovirus status, the classifier reportedly gave diagnoses with high specificity and sensitivity.

Comments on this clone: The antigen is unknown.

The clonotype was recovered from a woman aged 35 to 49 in good health and CMV-seropositive. The sequenced sample was PBMCs.

The CDR3 DNA is TGTGCCAGCAGTTCAGGAAACTATGGCTACACCTTC. Its protein is CASSSGNYGYTF. V and J are TRBV28 and TRBJ1-2; D call uncertain. Trimming stripped 4 bases from V and 2 bases from J, with 5 bases between. Germline CDR1 is MDHEN and CDR2 is SYDVKM. The CDR3 is made up of 12 amino acids.